The 25 T cell receptor beta chains listed next were all sequenced from one sample in a study of identical twins. TCRdb re-derived calls from the 5' RACE reads in MiXCR, one entry per CDR3 protein. Of more than 200,000 distinct CDR3 sequences detected, roughly an eighth appear once; the ten largest clones hold around 9%. Sequenced material: memory (CD45RO+) T cells sorted from blood. The receptors stem from a woman under 30 in good health.

The table lists this clonotype with a few counts. The gene calls are TRBV6-1 and TRBJ2-2; 12 positions agree with TRBD1. V shed 5 bases, J shed 7 bases, and the junction held 11 bases outside the gene matches. The CDR3 extends over 17 amino acids. CDR1 is MNHNS, CDR2 SASEGT, per germline. DNA for the CDR3: TGTGCCAGCAGTCGCTCCCCGGGACAGGGGGCAATCGGGGAGCTGTTTTTT. Translation: CASSRSPGQGAIGELFF.

The rearrangement links TRBV27 to TRBJ2-6, with a tentative D call TRBD2 (6 bases). The V end lost 4 bases, the J end lost 0 bases, and 13 bases lay between the germline ends. The germline V gene encodes CDR1 MNHEY and CDR2 SMNVEV (reference sequence). The CDR3 loop spans 17 amino acids. The CDR3 loop is CASSSPGAGSGANVLTF. The CDR3 DNA reads as TGTGCCAGCAGTTCACCGGGAGCTGGCTCTGGGGCCAACGTCCTGACTTTC.

The chain joins TRBV7-9 to TRBJ2-1; perhaps D is TRBD1 or TRBD2 (6 bases each). The CDR3 has 15 amino acids. Trimming stripped 5 bases from V and 5 bases from J, with 16 bases between. CDR1 is SEHNR and CDR2 is FQNEAQ in the germline V gene (reference sequence). The chain's CDR3 is CASSAQGLRNNEQFF. CDR3 coding DNA: TGTGCCAGCAGCGCACAGGGACTTAGAAACAATGAGCAGTTCTTC.

This clonotype was recorded a few times. The chain has TRBV15 and TRBJ2-7; no clear D. CDR3 length: 13 residues. The V end was cut by 1 base, the J end by 6 bases, with 10 bases between. Germline V gene sequence: CDR1 LNHNV, CDR2 YYDKDF (reference sequence). This CDR3 reads CATSRVSAGEQYF. For the CDR3, the DNA is TGTGCCACCAGCAGAGTTTCCGCCGGCGAGCAGTACTTC.

V is TRBV29-1 and J is TRBJ2-3, with 13 bases identical to TRBD2. This CDR3 is 15 amino acids long. The ends lost 7 bases at V and 3 bases at J; junction bases unmatched: 7. CDR1 SQVTM and CDR2 ANQGSEA come from the germline V gene. The CDR3 reads CSATGLAGPTDTQYF. The CDR3 nucleotides are TGCAGCGCAACGGGACTAGCGGGACCTACAGATACGCAGTATTTT.

This chain links TRBV18 with TRBJ2-1; TRBD2 matches at 7 bases. With V trimmed by 3 bases and J by 5 bases, 4 bases remained unmatched. This CDR3 contains 14 residues. The germline V gene has CDR1 KGHSH and CDR2 LQKENI. Here the CDR3 DNA reads TGTGCCAGCTCACCGGGGCTAGCGGACAATGAGCAGTTCTTC. Protein: CASSPGLADNEQFF. Using reference TRBV18 and TRBJ2-1 for the parts outside the CDR3, the full variable domain is NAGVMQNPRHLVRRRGQEARLRCSPMKGHSHVYWYRQLPEEGLKFMVYLQKENIIDESGMPKERFSAEFPKEGPSILRIQQVVRGDSAAYFCASSPGLADNEQFFGPGTRLTVL.

The gene calls are TRBV6-1 and TRBJ2-7; D gene ambiguous. Trimming cost V 5 bases and J 3 bases, with 11 bases left between them. This CDR3 is 13 amino acids long. Per the germline V gene, CDR1 is MNHNS and CDR2 is SASEGT. CDR3 DNA sequence: TGTGCCAGCAGTCGACGAGCAAACTACGAGCAGTACTTC. Translated, it gives CASSRRANYEQYF.

Ten or more counts support this clonotype. The CDR3 DNA sequence: TGCAGCGCAATGAGACTAGCGGAGCCCAGGAATGAGCAGTTCTTC. Encoded protein: CSAMRLAEPRNEQFF. The chain carries TRBV29-1 and TRBJ2-1; 9 bases map to TRBD2. This CDR3 spans 15 amino acids. J gave up 7 bases and V 7 bases, and 14 bases lay outside the gene matches. Germline CDR1 SQVTM, CDR2 ANQGSEA.

The gene calls are TRBV7-2 and TRBJ2-5; 15 nucleotides match TRBD2. Trimming took 4 bases from V and 7 from J; bases not matched to a gene: 10. Germline V gene data show CDR1 as SGHTA and CDR2 as FQGNSA. This CDR3 comprises 17 residues. The CDR3 protein is CASSWGLAGGRGGTQYF. CDR3 nucleotides: TGTGCCAGCAGCTGGGGACTAGCGGGAGGCCGGGGAGGGACCCAGTACTTC.

In nucleotides, the CDR3 is TGTGCCAGCAGCTTGGTGGGACAGACCTACTATGGCTACACCTTC. It is translated as CASSLVGQTYYGYTF. This chain uses TRBV5-8 with TRBJ1-2; 7 nucleotides line up with TRBD1. Trimming at V came to 0 bases and at J to 3 bases, leaving 5 bases not matched to a gene. This CDR3 has 15 residues. Germline V CDR1 and CDR2: SGHTS, YDEGEE. Supplemented by reference TRBV5-8 and TRBJ1-2, the full variable domain reads EAGVTQSPTHLIKTRGQQATLRCSPISGHTSVYWYQQALGLGLQFLLWYDEGEERNRGNFPPRFSGRQFPNYSSELNVNALELEDSALYLCASSLVGQTYYGYTFGSGTRLTVV.

V and J are TRBV5-6 and TRBJ2-1; D uncertain. The CDR3 is made up of 11 amino acids. Germline CDR1 SGHDT, CDR2 YYEEEE. V gave up 1 base and J gave up 15 bases, with 11 bases separating them. CDR3: CASSLNAARFF. For the CDR3, the DNA is TGTGCCAGCAGCTTGAACGCTGCTCGGTTCTTC.

Notes on this clonotype: One end of the junction is discordant with germline, which a read error may explain. Here the CDR3 DNA reads TGTGCCAGCACTTACGGGGGCTCTGGGGCCAACGTCCTGACTTTC. It yields the protein CASTYGGSGANVLTF. The gene calls are TRBV6-5 and TRBJ2-6, with a tentative D call TRBD2 (6 bases). The CDR3 is made up of 15 amino acids. Germline V gene data show CDR1 as MNHEY and CDR2 as SVGAGI.

The chain is built from TRBV2 and TRBJ2-3, with 7 positions matching TRBD2. V lost 10 bases and J lost 3; bases outside the gene matches: 10. Germline V lookup: CDR1 SNHLY, CDR2 FYNNEI. The CDR3 length is 14 residues. CDR3 nucleotides: TGTGCCACCCATCGGACTAGTTCGACAGATACGCAGTATTTT. Translated, it gives CATHRTSSTDTQYF. Based on the CDR3 plus reference TRBV2 and TRBJ2-3, the full variable domain is EPEVTQTPSHQVTQMGQEVILRCVPISNHLYFYWYRQILGQKVEFLVSFYNNEISEKSEIFDDQFSVERPDGSNFTLKIRSTKLEDSAMYFCATHRTSSTDTQYFGPGTRLTVL.

The chain recombines TRBV7-2 with TRBJ2-3; no clear D. V lost 0 bases and J 5 bases, leaving 6 bases between the germline ends. Germline values: CDR1 SGHTA, CDR2 FQGNSA. This CDR3 comprises 13 residues. The CDR3 coding sequence is TGTGCCAGCAGCTTAGCGCTGCGAGATACGCAGTATTTT. Its protein is CASSLALRDTQYF.

This clonotype was recorded a few times. The chain employs TRBV3-1 and TRBJ2-1; 10 positions agree with TRBD2. There are 16 residues in the CDR3. Germline V CDR1 and CDR2: LGHDT, YNNKEL (reference sequence). Trimming took 4 bases from V and 6 from J; bases not matched to a gene: 9. The CDR3 is CASSRELAGFRNEQFF. In DNA, the CDR3 is TGTGCCAGCAGCCGGGAACTAGCGGGATTTCGCAATGAGCAGTTCTTC.

The chain carries TRBV4-2 and TRBJ2-3; TRBD1 aligns across 11 bases. J gave up 3 bases and V 0 bases, and 11 bases lay outside the gene matches. CDR1 and CDR2 (germline): LGHNA, YNFKEQ. The CDR3 contains 19 residues. The DNA for the CDR3 is TGTGCCAGCAGCCAAGAGTTCGGTCGGACAGGGGGCTATACAGATACGCAGTATTTT. It translates to CASSQEFGRTGGYTDTQYF.

The CDR3, as DNA: TGCAGTGCTAGAGATTACGGGAGAGGGGCAGATACGCAGTATTTT. The encoded protein is CSARDYGRGADTQYF. The V call is TRBV20-1, the J call TRBJ2-3, with a tentative D call TRBD2 (6 bases). The germline gives CDR1 DFQATT, CDR2 SNEGSKA (reference sequence). Trimming took 0 bases from V and 4 from J, leaving 14 bases between them. This CDR3 region has 15 residues.

In DNA form, the CDR3 reads TGTGCCAGCAGTTCGGCCGCGGGAAGCGAGACCCAGTACTTC. This sequence encodes CASSSAAGSETQYF. This sequence joins TRBV6-5 and TRBJ2-5; tentatively, D is TRBD2 (6 bases). This CDR3 spans 14 amino acids. Per germline, CDR1 MNHEY and CDR2 SVGAGI. V was pared by 4 bases and J by 5 bases, with 14 bases between.

The gene calls are TRBV28 and TRBJ1-3; D gene ambiguous. The CDR3 has 14 amino acids. V was shortened by 8 bases and J by 0 bases, with 11 bases between the two germline ends. Germline V lookup: CDR1 MDHEN, CDR2 SYDVKM. CDR3 DNA sequence: TGTGCCAGCGGCAGGCCCAGCTCTGGAAACACCATATATTTT. As protein: CASGRPSSGNTIYF.

The chain has TRBV5-1 and TRBJ2-1; TRBD2 matches at 12 bases. This CDR3 comprises 17 residues. V lost 0 bases to trimming and J lost 8 bases; unmatched junction nucleotides: 9. Germline CDR1 reads SGHRS; CDR2 reads YFSETQ. Here the CDR3 DNA reads TGCGCCAGCAGCTTGGGAGCTAGCGGGGGGGTATTGGATGAGCAGTTCTTC. Its translation: CASSLGASGGVLDEQFF.

This clonotype has just a few counts. V gene TRBV18 combines with J gene TRBJ2-2, with D hard to call. This CDR3 is built from 15 residues. Per germline, CDR1 KGHSH and CDR2 LQKENI. Trimming took 6 bases from V and 1 from J, leaving 12 bases between them. CDR3 in DNA: TGTGCCAGCTCCCCGACCATGGGGAACACCGGGGAGCTGTTTTTT. Its protein is CASSPTMGNTGELFF.

This chain uses TRBV10-3 with TRBJ2-7; possible D gene TRBD1, 6 bases. Trimming took 2 bases from V and 3 from J, leaving 14 bases between them. CDR1 is ENHRY, CDR2 SYGVKD, per germline. The CDR3 length is 15 residues. The CDR3 region is CAISEIDRTDYEQYF. The CDR3 nucleotides read TGTGCCATCAGTGAGATAGACAGGACCGACTACGAGCAGTACTTC.

The chain has TRBV7-2 and TRBJ1-1, with TRBD1 matching over 8 bases. The junction had 10 bases not matched to a gene; V was cut back by 5 bases and J by 11 bases. The CDR3 extends over 13 amino acids. The germline CDR1 and CDR2 sequences are SGHTA and FQGNSA. In DNA form, the CDR3 reads TGTGCCAGCAGCATGGGACAGGCAAGGATGGCTTTCTTT. Protein: CASSMGQARMAFF.

This clonotype was found a few times. V gene TRBV29-1 combines with J gene TRBJ2-7; a weak D match, TRBD1 (5 bases). V shed 4 bases and J shed 2 bases, with 15 bases lying between them. The length of the CDR3 is 14 residues. CDR1 SQVTM and CDR2 ANQGSEA come from the germline V gene. The CDR3 coding sequence is TGCAGCGTTGTCTTCAGGGTATGGGCCTACGAGCAGTACTTC. Protein: CSVVFRVWAYEQYF.

This clonotype was recorded a few times. The rearrangement uses TRBV12-3 or TRBV12-4 and TRBJ2-1; 9 positions agree with TRBD2. With 6 bases clipped from V and 3 bases from J, the junction kept 6 bases outside the gene matches. The CDR3 contains 15 residues. The CDR3 DNA follows: TGTGCCAGCAGCCCCCAGCGGGGGGACTACAATGAGCAGTTCTTC. Its protein product is CASSPQRGDYNEQFF.